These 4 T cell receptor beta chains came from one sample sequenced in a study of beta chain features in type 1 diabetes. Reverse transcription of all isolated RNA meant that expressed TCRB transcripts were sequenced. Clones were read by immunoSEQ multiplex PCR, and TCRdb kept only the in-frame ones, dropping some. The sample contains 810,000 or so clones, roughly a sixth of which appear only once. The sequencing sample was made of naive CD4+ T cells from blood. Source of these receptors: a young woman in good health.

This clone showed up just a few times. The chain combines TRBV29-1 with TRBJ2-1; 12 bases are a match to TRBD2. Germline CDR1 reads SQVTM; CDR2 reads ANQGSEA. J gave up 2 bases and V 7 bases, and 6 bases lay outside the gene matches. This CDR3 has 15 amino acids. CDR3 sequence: CSAGRTSGTYNEQFF. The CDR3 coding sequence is TGCAGCGCAGGTAGGACTAGCGGGACCTACAATGAGCAGTTCTTC.

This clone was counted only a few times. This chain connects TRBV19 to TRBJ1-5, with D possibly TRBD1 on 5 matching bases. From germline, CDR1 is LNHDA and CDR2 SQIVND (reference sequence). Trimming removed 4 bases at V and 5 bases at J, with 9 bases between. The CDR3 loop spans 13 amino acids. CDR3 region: CASSTQEDQPQHF. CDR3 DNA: TGTGCCAGTAGTACACAGGAAGATCAGCCCCAGCATTTT.

DNA for the CDR3: TGTGCCAGCAAACACGGCGGCATGGAGACCCAGTACTTC. Encoded protein: CASKHGGMETQYF. The chain recombines TRBV6-6 with TRBJ2-5; unclear D gene. CDR3 length equals 13 residues. The V gene's germline CDR1 is MNHNY and CDR2 SVGAGI (reference sequence). The V and J ends lost 7 bases and 5 bases respectively, with 14 bases between them.

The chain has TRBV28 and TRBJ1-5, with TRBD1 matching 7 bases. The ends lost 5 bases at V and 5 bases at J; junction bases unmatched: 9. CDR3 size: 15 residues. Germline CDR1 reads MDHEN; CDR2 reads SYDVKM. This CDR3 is CASSPPPTGHQPQHF. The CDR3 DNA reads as TGTGCCAGCAGTCCGCCTCCGACAGGGCATCAGCCCCAGCATTTT.